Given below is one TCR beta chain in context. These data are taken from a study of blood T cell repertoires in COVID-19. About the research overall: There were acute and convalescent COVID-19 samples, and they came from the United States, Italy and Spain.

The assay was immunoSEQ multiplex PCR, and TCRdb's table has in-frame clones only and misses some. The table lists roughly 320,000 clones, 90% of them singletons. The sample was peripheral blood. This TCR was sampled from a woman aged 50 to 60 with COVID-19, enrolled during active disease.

The CDR3 sequence is CASSRRNYEQYF. As DNA, the CDR3 is TGTGCCAGCAGTCGGAGAAATTACGAGCAGTACTTC. The chain has TRBV28 and TRBJ2-7; no clear D gene. Looked up from germline, CDR1 is MDHEN and CDR2 is SYDVKM. The CDR3 is made up of 12 amino acids. V lost 5 bases to trimming and J lost 4 bases, with 9 bases between them.